The 28 T cell receptor beta chains listed next were all sequenced from one sample in a study of T cells in women clearing cervical HPV infection. The assay was immunoSEQ multiplex PCR, and TCRdb's table has in-frame clones only and misses some. The sample spans roughly 38,000 clones; the ten largest clones claim under 8.5%. Sample: blood buffy coat. These receptors originate from a woman aged 18 to 75 with a cervical HPV16 infection that either progressed to CIN3+ or cleared (not recorded which).

As regards this clone: The sequence runs out 3 residues before the end of the CDR3; the remainder is reconstructed from the germline J gene. The gene calls are TRBV27 and TRBJ2-1; D might be TRBD1 (6 bases). The ends were cut back, 0 bases at V and 7 bases at J, with 16 bases in the middle. Germline V gives CDR1 MNHEY, CDR2 SMNVEV (reference sequence). The CDR3 spans 16 residues. CDR3 in amino acids: CASSLSSGRQGNEQFF. Incomplete CDR3 DNA: TGTGCCAGCAGTTTATCTTCGGGACGGCAGGGGAATGAG.

The CDR3 bases that were read are TGTGCCAGCAGCGCGAGACCACAGGGAAAGGATGCCGGGGAG. Translation: CASSARPQGKDAGE. The full-length CDR3 reads as CASSARPQGKDAGELFF. The chain is built from TRBV7-8 and TRBJ2-2, with D tentatively TRBD1 (6 bases). The read gets to within 3 residues of the CDR3 end, and the germline J gene fills in the rest. The V and J ends lost 5 bases and 6 bases respectively, with 22 bases between them. Germline loops: CDR1 SGHVS, CDR2 FQNEAQ. This CDR3 has 17 amino acids.

Comment on this clone: The read terminates 3 residues ahead of where the CDR3 ends, so the germline J gene completes it. V usage is TRBV2 and J usage is TRBJ1-1; 8 nucleotides line up with TRBD1. This CDR3 region has 15 residues. V shed 6 bases and J 2 bases; nucleotides not matched to a gene: 8. Germline-derived CDR1 and CDR2 are SNHLY and FYNNEI. The CDR3: CASSKDRGANTEAFF. The sequenced part of the CDR3 DNA is TGTGCCAGCAGCAAAGACAGGGGCGCAAACACTGAA.

Comments on this clone: The CDR3 is cut off 3 residues early in the read; its end comes from the germline J gene. The V gene is TRBV7-9, the J gene TRBJ1-2, with D possibly being TRBD1 (6 bases). The germline V gene encodes CDR1 SEHNR and CDR2 FQNEAQ (reference sequence). The CDR3 has 15 residues. The CDR3 bases that were read are TGTGCCAGCAGCTTACCGGGGGGGGCGAGCTACGAC. The encoded protein is CASSLPGGASYD. The whole CDR3 protein reads CASSLPGGASYDYTF.

As concerns this clone: The CDR3 goes on 3 residues after the read ends, and that part is filled in from the germline J gene. J is TRBJ2-6 and V is TRBV6-4, with 8 bases fitting TRBD1. Trimming took 7 bases from V and 4 from J; bases not matched to a gene: 6. This CDR3 is 15 amino acids long. Germline lookup yields CDR1 MRHNA and CDR2 SNTAGT. CDR3 in amino acids: CASTMTGDGANVLTF. The DNA read from the CDR3 is TGTGCCAGCACCATGACAGGGGACGGGGCCAACGTC.

Comments on this clone: Read coverage stops 3 residues before the CDR3 terminus; the germline J gene supplies the remainder. The chain links TRBV20-1 to TRBJ1-4, with 9 bases aligning to TRBD1. CDR1 is DFQATT and CDR2 is SNEGSKA in the germline V gene (reference sequence). Trimming at V came to 6 bases and at J to 7 bases, leaving 6 bases not matched to a gene. This CDR3 has 13 residues. The CDR3 spells CSATGGAGEKLFF. CDR3 DNA, as far as it was read: TGCAGTGCCACAGGGGGCGCAGGTGAAAAA.

A word on this clone: The read terminates 3 residues ahead of where the CDR3 ends, so the germline J gene completes it. The V and J genes are TRBV20-1 and TRBJ2-7, with D perhaps TRBD1 (6 bases). The germline V gene has CDR1 DFQATT and CDR2 SNEGSKA (reference sequence). This CDR3 comprises 15 residues. Trimming took off 6 bases at V and 3 bases at J, with 21 bases between the two ends. The CDR3 spells CSAQGGSGIGYEQYF. The sequenced CDR3 bases are TGCAGTGCCCAAGGGGGATCGGGGATCGGCTACGAG.

Remarks on this clone: Sequencing ends 3 residues short of the CDR3 end; the germline J gene provides the rest. The rearrangement joins TRBV19 to TRBJ1-2; no reliable D call. Germline assignment: CDR1 LNHDA and CDR2 SQIVND (reference sequence). The CDR3 consists of 14 residues. CDR3: CASSIGYSSYDYTF. The sequenced part of the CDR3 DNA is TGTGCCAGTAGTATAGGATACAGCTCCTACGAC.

Points on this clone: The CDR3 end lies 3 residues beyond the end of the read and is filled in from the germline J gene. The chain joins TRBV5-5 to TRBJ1-1; D is undetermined. Trimming cost V 1 base and J 1 base, with 5 bases left between them. The CDR3 loop spans 13 amino acids. CDR1 is SGHKS and CDR2 is YYEKEE in the germline V gene (reference sequence). CDR3 sequence reads: CASSLLSNTEAFF. The DNA read from the CDR3 is TGTGCCAGCAGCTTGCTATCGAACACTGAA.

For this clone: With the read ending 3 residues before the CDR3 end, the germline J gene is used to fill in that end. This chain connects TRBV20-1 to TRBJ2-1, with 12 bases that match TRBD2. Losses at the gene ends were 5 bases for V and 0 bases for J; bases not matched to a gene: 17. The length of the CDR3 is 20 residues. Germline values: CDR1 DFQATT, CDR2 SNEGSKA (reference sequence). The CDR3 here is CSADLLVSSGRASSYNEQFF. CDR3 DNA (partial): TGCAGTGCTGACCTACTTGTGTCTAGCGGGAGGGCCAGCTCCTACAATGAG.

Concerning this clone itself: The read terminates 3 residues before the CDR3 end, so the remaining end is supplied by the germline J gene. This rearrangement joins TRBV30 to TRBJ1-1; weak D call: TRBD1 (6 bases). The CDR3 covers 13 residues. Trimming pared 1 base from V and 2 bases from J, leaving 8 bases between. Germline V gives CDR1 GTSNPN, CDR2 SVGIG (reference sequence). The sequenced CDR3 bases are TGTGCCTGGAGTGGACAGGTCAACACTGAA. Protein product: CAWSGQVNTE. The whole CDR3 region reads CAWSGQVNTEAFF.

To note about this clone: The read comes to an end 3 residues before the CDR3 does, leaving the germline J gene to fill in the end. The V call is TRBV10-3, the J call TRBJ2-7; 7 positions agree with TRBD2. The ends lost 5 bases at V and 3 bases at J; junction bases unmatched: 10. CDR3 length: 15 residues. Germline loops: CDR1 ENHRY, CDR2 SYGVKD. Here the CDR3 reads CAISNSAAGVYEQYF. The sequenced CDR3 bases are TGTGCCATCAGTAACTCTGCGGCGGGAGTCTACGAG.

A remark on this clone: With the read ending 3 residues before the CDR3 end, the germline J gene is used to fill in that end. The chain employs TRBV12-3 or TRBV12-4 and TRBJ2-7; D unresolved. Trimming removed 7 bases at V and 3 bases at J, with 16 bases between. This CDR3 is built from 14 residues. CDR3 bases read: TGTGCCAGCACCTCCCCATGGGCCGGCTACGAG. Translation: CASTSPWAGYE. The full CDR3 protein reads CASTSPWAGYEQYF.

Of note for this clone: The read stops 3 residues short of the end of the CDR3; the missing end is completed from the germline J gene. The chain recombines TRBV7-9 with TRBJ1-4; 7 bases fit TRBD1. Germline-derived CDR1 and CDR2 are SEHNR and FQNEAQ (reference sequence). V lost 9 bases to trimming and J lost 8 bases; unmatched junction nucleotides: 9. CDR3 length: 13 residues. The CDR3 reads CASTELQGEKLFF. The CDR3 DNA, read in part, is TGTGCCAGTACCGAGTTACAGGGGGAAAAA.

With regard to this clone: The read stops 3 residues short of the end of the CDR3; the missing end is completed from the germline J gene. The rearrangement links TRBV7-9 to TRBJ2-1; 10 bases agree with TRBD2. V lost 3 bases and J lost 6; bases outside the gene matches: 5. The CDR3 has 15 residues. The germline gives CDR1 SEHNR, CDR2 FQNEAQ (reference sequence). The sequenced part of the CDR3 DNA is TGTGCCAGCAGCTTGGGTAGCGGGGGGCCCAATGAG. The encoded protein is CASSLGSGGPNE. The full-length CDR3 reads as CASSLGSGGPNEQFF.

About this clone itself: The read halts 3 residues ahead of the CDR3 end, with the missing end drawn from the germline J gene. This chain links TRBV13 with TRBJ1-2; D perhaps matches TRBD1 (6 bases). Trimming stripped 4 bases from V and 5 bases from J, with 8 bases between. The CDR3 loop spans 12 amino acids. CDR1 is PRHDT and CDR2 is FYEKMQ in the germline V gene (reference sequence). CDR3 DNA (partial): TGTGCCAGCAGCTCCCAGGGGTATGGC. This codes for CASSSQGYG. From start to end, the CDR3 is CASSSQGYGYTF.

As for this clone: Coverage ceases 3 residues before the CDR3 finishes, and the germline J gene fills in the end. V gene TRBV7-9 combines with J gene TRBJ2-4, with D perhaps matching TRBD2 (7 bases). CDR1 and CDR2 (germline): SEHNR, FQNEAQ (reference sequence). This CDR3 is built from 12 residues. Partial CDR3 DNA: TGTGCCAGCGTGGGGGGGGCTTATGGT. Amino acids: CASVGGAYG. The complete CDR3 protein is CASVGGAYGQYF.

In regard to this clone: Read coverage stops 3 residues before the CDR3 terminus; the germline J gene supplies the remainder. The chain has TRBV28 and TRBJ1-3, with 7 positions matching TRBD1. The CDR3 extends over 16 amino acids. Germline loops: CDR1 MDHEN, CDR2 SYDVKM. After removal of 8 bases from V and 4 bases from J, the junction contained 14 bases not matched to a gene. The covered CDR3 bases are TGTGCCAGCTCGAAAGTAGGGGGCGCAGGGGGAAACACC. Translation gives CASSKVGGAGGNT. The entire CDR3 reads CASSKVGGAGGNTIYF.

With respect to this clone: The CDR3 end lies 3 residues beyond the end of the read and is filled in from the germline J gene. V and J are TRBV11-2 and TRBJ2-7; D is unclear. Trimming stripped 4 bases from V and 3 bases from J, with 7 bases between. The germline V gene encodes CDR1 SGHAT and CDR2 FQNNGV. CDR3 size: 12 residues. CDR3 residues: CASSSGDYEQYF. The sequenced CDR3 bases are TGTGCCAGCAGCTCGGGTGACTACGAG.

As concerns this clone: Read sequence stops 3 residues before the CDR3 end, and the germline J gene provides the missing end. The V and J genes are TRBV19 and TRBJ1-2; possibly TRBD1 for D (6 bases). Looked up from germline, CDR1 is LNHDA and CDR2 is SQIVND (reference sequence). Trimming left V 7 bases short and J 4 bases short, with 16 bases between. The CDR3 totals 14 residues. Incomplete CDR3 DNA: TGTGCCAGTACCAGGACAGCCACGATCTATGGC. It yields the protein CASTRTATIYG. The full CDR3 protein is CASTRTATIYGYTF.

Notes on this clone: The CDR3 extends 3 residues past the end of the read, so its final part is completed from the germline J gene. The same CDR3 also results from other DNA sequences found in this sample. V gene TRBV5-4 combines with J gene TRBJ2-3; TRBD1 aligns across 8 bases. Losses at the gene ends were 1 base for V and 6 bases for J; bases not matched to a gene: 7. In germline, CDR1 is SGHNT, CDR2 YYREEE (reference sequence). The CDR3 loop spans 15 amino acids. Here the CDR3 reads CASSLWAGGADTQYF. The sequenced part of the CDR3 DNA is TGTGCCAGCAGCTTGTGGGCAGGGGGCGCGGATACG. The full variable domain, rest sourced from reference TRBV5-4 and TRBJ2-3, is ETGVTQSPTHLIKTRGQQVTLRCSSQSGHNTVSWYQQALGQGPQFIFQYYREEENGRGNFPPRFSGLQFPNYSSELNVNALELDDSALYLCASSLWAGGADTQYFGPGTRLTVL.

The sequenced part of the CDR3 DNA is TGCGCCAGCAGCTTCGGGGGTGGAGGTGAAAAA. Translating it yields CASSFGGGGEK. The full-length CDR3 reads as CASSFGGGGEKLFF. The V call is TRBV5-1, the J call TRBJ1-4; possibly TRBD1 for D (5 bases). The read stops 3 residues short of the end of the CDR3; the missing end is completed from the germline J gene. Trimming left V 2 bases short and J 7 bases short, with 12 bases between. The CDR3 is made up of 14 amino acids. Germline V gives CDR1 SGHRS, CDR2 YFSETQ.

Details on this clone: Read data end 3 residues before the CDR3 end; the end is taken from the germline J gene. The rearrangement uses TRBV19 and TRBJ1-1; D not resolved. CDR1 and CDR2 (germline): LNHDA, SQIVND (reference sequence). This CDR3 has 14 amino acids. The V end lost 3 bases, the J end lost 0 bases, and 8 bases lay between the germline ends. The part of the CDR3 DNA that was read is TGTGCCAGTAGTATGGGCTGGGTGAACACTGAA. Translating gives CASSMGWVNTE. The full-length CDR3 reads as CASSMGWVNTEAFF.

With respect to this clone: With the read ending 3 residues before the CDR3 end, the germline J gene is used to fill in that end. The V gene is TRBV29-1, the J gene TRBJ1-4, with TRBD1 matching 7 bases. The CDR3 is 13 amino acids. The ends lost 4 bases at V and 2 bases at J; junction bases unmatched: 1. CDR1 and CDR2 (germline): SQVTM, ANQGSEA. CDR3 in amino acids: CSVGGQTNEKLFF. The DNA read from the CDR3 is TGCAGCGTTGGGGGACAGACTAATGAAAAA.

Notes on this clone: The read ends 3 residues shy of where the CDR3 ends; the end is completed using the germline J gene. The V and J genes are TRBV2 and TRBJ2-7; 7 bases are a match to TRBD1. After removal of 7 bases from V and 0 bases from J, the junction contained 3 bases not matched to a gene. The V gene's germline CDR1 is SNHLY and CDR2 FYNNEI. This CDR3 has 13 amino acids. Partial CDR3 DNA: TGTGCCAGCAAAAGACAGGGCTCCTACGAG. It is translated as CASKRQGSYE. In full, the CDR3 is CASKRQGSYEQYF.

A note on this clone: The CDR3 end falls 3 residues outside the read, so it is completed with the germline J gene. The chain couples TRBV11-3 to TRBJ2-5; no firm D call. The CDR3 spans 12 residues. CDR1 SGHNT and CDR2 YENEEA come from the germline V gene. CDR3 DNA, as far as it was read: TGTGCCAGCAGCTTAGAGACGGGTACC. Translation: CASSLETGT. The whole CDR3 is CASSLETGTQYF.

A remark on this clone: The missing CDR3 end, 3 residues past where the read stops, is filled in from the germline J gene. This chain joins TRBV18 and TRBJ1-2, with D possibly TRBD1 on 5 matching bases. Germline values: CDR1 KGHSH, CDR2 LQKENI. This CDR3 contains 15 residues. The chain's CDR3 is CASSPGRGDDRGYTF. The part of the CDR3 DNA that was read is TGTGCCAGCTCACCAGGTAGGGGCGATGATAGAGGC.

Concerning this clone itself: Read data end 3 residues before the CDR3 end; the end is taken from the germline J gene. The rearrangement links TRBV7-2 to TRBJ1-2, with a tentative D call TRBD1 (6 bases). Germline V CDR1 and CDR2: SGHTA, FQGNSA. The CDR3 runs 15 residues. The CDR3 sequence is CASSLGGGPGGDYTF. The CDR3 DNA, read in part, is TGTGCCAGCAGCTTAGGCGGGGGCCCCGGTGGTGAC. The variable domain in full, completed from reference TRBV7-2 and TRBJ1-2, reads GAGVSQSPSNKVTEKGKDVELRCDPISGHTALYWYRQSLGQGLEFLIYFQGNSAPDKSGLPSDRFSAERTGGSVSTLTIQRTQQEDSAVYLCASSLGGGPGGDYTFGSGTRLTVV.